This T cell receptor beta chain comes out of a study of PD-1 blockade in classical Hodgkin lymphoma. Study-wide background: Patients were dosed intravenously with nivolumab at 3 mg/kg every 2 weeks.

General observations from the study: Only CD4+ TCR diversity, not CD8+, had risen significantly by C4D1. Newly diagnosed patients had baseline TCR diversity that was reportedly lower than that of healthy donors.

The junction had 5 bases not matched to a gene; V was cut back by 4 bases and J by 7 bases. The CDR3 is 14 residues long. In germline, CDR1 is MDHEN, CDR2 SYDVKM. As concerns this clone: Antigen specificity is unknown.

The data were produced by immunoSEQ multiplex PCR, yet TCRdb's version contains in-frame clones alone and is incomplete. The sample includes about 93,000 clones, about four fifths seen only once; the top ten take around 15%. Relapse was seen in all patients after autologous stem cell transplantation, and brentuximab vedotin exposure was variable. The receptor's source is a human donor with classical Hodgkin lymphoma. The V and J genes are TRBV28 and TRBJ2-7; 12 bases map to TRBD2. Sequencing was performed on peripheral blood mononuclear cells (PBMCs), taken before the second cycle of nivolumab. The CDR3 loop is CASSSGLAGREQYF. The CDR3 bases are TGTGCCAGCAGTTCGGGACTAGCGGGTCGGGAGCAGTACTTC.